This TCR beta chain comes out of a study of blood T cell repertoires in COVID-19 (dated by TCRdb to the early 2020s). About the study as a whole: Recovered participants in ImmuneRACE Cohort 3 were defined as having two consecutive negative NP/OP PCR tests, clearance from a healthcare professional, or resolution of symptoms. Subjects who had been exposed to COVID-19, were actively infected with it, or had recovered from it provided the deeply sampled blood TCRbeta repertoires that made up the dataset. The material from the prospective study consisted of cDNA or gDNA derived from T cells, B-cell-depleted T cells, or PBMCs. Where available, HLA class I and class II types were taken from metadata supplied by the sample provider and were not determined by assay-based typing. Samples from collaborators originated in the United States, Italy and Spain and spanned both the acute and convalescent phases of COVID-19. The repertoires were released in a freely available public database meant as a resource for research on the immune response to SARS-CoV-2. Samples came from the ongoing ImmuneRACE study (first 160 participants) plus 1,254 subjects from 6 global collaborators. The sample metadata nearly always contained a de-identified subject ID, COVID-19 status, age in years and sex. Summary of the overall study and its limitations: Clinical and demographic metadata were provided uncurated, with the amount varying by source and participant.

Of note for this clone: Its binding antigen is unknown. Base quality data are lacking; no much larger clone is found one base away.

In the prospective study, participants were about 18 to 90 years old, resided in about two dozen geographic areas of the United States, and were enrolled through a virtual design. Cohort assignment in the prospective study relied on participant-reported clinical history from a screening survey and a study questionnaire. Each participant in the prospective study had whole blood, serum and a nasopharyngeal or oropharyngeal swab collected by mobile phlebotomists. Participants in the prospective study had the option to provide additional blood draws and questionnaires over an approximately two-month period. Before DNA extraction, blood samples from the prospective study were shipped at room temperature or frozen. The immunoSEQ Assay, a bias-controlled multiplex PCR, was used to amplify TCRbeta CDR3 regions from genomic DNA. The published analysis was carried out like this. Nucleated cell counts per sample were estimated from amplification of reference gene primers within the assay. Sequence reads were collapsed and filtered to measure the absolute abundance of every unique TCRbeta CDR3 rearrangement. For each sample, productive Simpson clonality was calculated as the square root of Simpson's diversity index across productive rearrangements. This immuneACCESS table, as held by TCRdb, lists in-frame sequences with V and J called but not all clones. Of the missing ones, under half trace to an unresolved V gene in checked studies; the others have no known cause. That table supplies the V and J calls and clone size; D and trimming were determined from the DNA. Recorded for this sample are roughly 150,000 clones; approximately 84% of them occurred a single time. The ten largest clones represent roughly 4% of the sample.

Trimming removed 1 base from V and 4 bases from J, leaving 35 bases between the germline ends. Reading from cysteine to phenylalanine, the CDR3 counts 22 amino acids. Just CDR3 DNA is preserved here, 66 bases in frame from base 1. CDR1 and CDR2 are read off the germline V gene (reference sequence) as LNHNV and YYDKDF. The TCR sequence derives from a man aged 50 to 60 in a cohort exposed to, infected with or recovered from COVID-19 (not recorded which). The rearrangement combines TRBV15 with TRBJ2-7, with a weak D call of TRBD2 (13 bases match). The source material was PBMCs or T cells enriched from blood (not recorded which). The nucleotide sequence is TGTGCCACCAGCAGAGCCGGGACAGGGGGCGCGGGACTAGCGGGGCCACCTTACGAGCAGTACTTC. This translates into CATSRAGTGGAGLAGPPYEQYF.